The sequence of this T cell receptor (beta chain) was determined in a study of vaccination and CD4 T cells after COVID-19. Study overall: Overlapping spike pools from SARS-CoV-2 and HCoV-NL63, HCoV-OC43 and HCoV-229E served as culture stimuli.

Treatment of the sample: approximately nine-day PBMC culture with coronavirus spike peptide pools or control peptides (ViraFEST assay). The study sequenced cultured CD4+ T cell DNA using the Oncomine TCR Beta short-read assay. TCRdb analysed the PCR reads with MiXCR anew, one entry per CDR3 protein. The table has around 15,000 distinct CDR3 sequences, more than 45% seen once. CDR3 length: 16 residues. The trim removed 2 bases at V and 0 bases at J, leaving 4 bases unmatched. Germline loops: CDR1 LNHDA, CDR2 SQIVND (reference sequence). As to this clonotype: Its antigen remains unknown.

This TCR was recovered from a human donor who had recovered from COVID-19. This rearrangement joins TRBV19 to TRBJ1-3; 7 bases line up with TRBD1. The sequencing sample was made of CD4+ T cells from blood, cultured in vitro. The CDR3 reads CASSILGTASGNTIYF. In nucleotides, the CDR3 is TGTGCCAGTAGTATATTGGGGACAGCCTCTGGAAACACCATATATTTT.